The T cell receptor (beta chain) under discussion was sequenced for a study of hypomethylating agent response in myelodysplastic syndrome. Overall study: A diploid cytogenetic profile was most common; mean age around 70 +/- 6 years. Non-responders met neither complete response nor hematologic improvement criteria, which defined response.

Bulk bone marrow was analyzed without sorting T-cell subsets. Per the germline V gene, CDR1 is SGHNT and CDR2 is YYREEE (reference sequence). Trimming took off 1 base at V and 4 bases at J, with 9 bases between the two ends. The CDR3 contains 14 residues. Sequenced by immunoSEQ multiplex PCR; TCRdb stores in-frame clones only, minus some. The sample contains 5,000 to 7,000 clones, roughly 83% of which appear only once. V gene TRBV5-4 combines with J gene TRBJ1-3; TRBD1 is a possible D gene (5 bases). Sequencing was performed on bone marrow, taken before or after starting hypomethylating agent treatment for myelodysplastic syndrome (not recorded which). The source of this sequence is a human donor with myelodysplastic syndrome. The CDR3 DNA sequence: TGTGCCAGCAGCTTGCGGCAGGGAGGAAACACCATATATTTT. It yields the protein CASSLRQGGNTIYF.